This T cell receptor (beta chain) comes out of a study of CD8 T cells in ankylosing spondylitis. Study findings and constraints: Disease-associated clonotypes exhibited CD8+ identity and were relatively infrequent in peripheral blood. Significant enrichment of disease-linked clones was reportedly seen in matched ankylosing spondylitis synovial fluid. A motif of under ten highly homologous TCR beta variants was seen as apparently characteristic of ankylosing spondylitis blood.

On this clonotype: Its antigen is undetermined.

The TCR beta libraries were generated through quantitative 5'-RACE incorporating molecular barcodes. TCRdb reprocessed the 5' RACE reads via MiXCR and lists one record per CDR3 protein. The sample has some 340,000 distinct CDR3 sequences; around 15% are singletons. The sequenced sample was blood, either unsorted or a sorted T cell fraction (not recorded which). The clonotype originates from a male donor with ankylosing spondylitis or in good health (not recorded which).

The CDR3 region is CASSPTGREGYEQYF. The CDR3 nucleotides read TGCGCCAGCAGCCCGACAGGGCGGGAAGGCTACGAGCAGTACTTC. The J gene is TRBJ2-7, the V gene TRBV10-1; D may be TRBD1 (7 bases). The V end was cut by 6 bases, the J end by 3 bases, with 18 bases between. This CDR3 comprises 15 residues. Per the germline V gene, CDR1 is WNHNN and CDR2 is SYGVQD (reference sequence).